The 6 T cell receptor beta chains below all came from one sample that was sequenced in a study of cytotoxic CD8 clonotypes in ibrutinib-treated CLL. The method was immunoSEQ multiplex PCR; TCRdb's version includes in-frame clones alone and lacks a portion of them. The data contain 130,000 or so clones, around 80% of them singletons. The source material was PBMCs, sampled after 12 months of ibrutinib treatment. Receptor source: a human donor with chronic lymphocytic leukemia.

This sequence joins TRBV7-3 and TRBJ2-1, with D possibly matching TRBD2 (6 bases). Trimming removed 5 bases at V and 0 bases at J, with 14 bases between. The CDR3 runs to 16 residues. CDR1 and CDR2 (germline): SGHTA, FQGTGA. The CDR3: CASSPGLESSYNEQFF. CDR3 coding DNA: TGTGCCAGCAGCCCGGGACTGGAGAGCTCCTACAATGAGCAGTTCTTC.

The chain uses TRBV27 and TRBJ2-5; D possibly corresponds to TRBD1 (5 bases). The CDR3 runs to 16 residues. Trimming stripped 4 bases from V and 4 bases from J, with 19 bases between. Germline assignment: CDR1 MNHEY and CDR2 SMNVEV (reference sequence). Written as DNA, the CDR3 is TGTGCCAGCAGTTCGTTAGTTAGGGGCGCTAGAGAGACCCAGTACTTC. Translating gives CASSSLVRGARETQYF.

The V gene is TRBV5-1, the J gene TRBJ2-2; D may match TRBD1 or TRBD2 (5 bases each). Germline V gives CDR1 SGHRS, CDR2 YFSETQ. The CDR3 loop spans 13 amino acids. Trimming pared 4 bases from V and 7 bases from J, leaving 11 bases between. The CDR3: CASSLMGVGELFF. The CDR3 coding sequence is TGCGCCAGCAGCCTTATGGGGGTCGGGGAGCTGTTTTTT.

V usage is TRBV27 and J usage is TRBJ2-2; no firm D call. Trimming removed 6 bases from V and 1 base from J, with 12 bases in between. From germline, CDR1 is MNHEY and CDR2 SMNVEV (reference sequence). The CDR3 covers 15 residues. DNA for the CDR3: TGTGCCAGCAGCTCCATATTAGAGAACACCGGGGAGCTGTTTTTT. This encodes CASSSILENTGELFF.

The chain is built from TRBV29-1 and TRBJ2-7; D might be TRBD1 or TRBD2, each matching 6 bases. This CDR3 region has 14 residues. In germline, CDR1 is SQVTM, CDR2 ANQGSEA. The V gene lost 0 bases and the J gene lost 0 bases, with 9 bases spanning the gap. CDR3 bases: TGCAGCGTTGAAGATAGGGGGGACTCCTACGAGCAGTACTTC. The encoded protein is CSVEDRGDSYEQYF.

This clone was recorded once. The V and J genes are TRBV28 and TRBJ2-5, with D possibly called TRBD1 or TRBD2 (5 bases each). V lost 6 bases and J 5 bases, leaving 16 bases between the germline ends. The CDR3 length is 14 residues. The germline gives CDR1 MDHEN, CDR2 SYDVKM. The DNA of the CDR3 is TGTGCCAGCAGCCCGGCAGGGAGTTCCGAGACCCAGTACTTC. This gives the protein CASSPAGSSETQYF.